This TCR beta chain was recorded in a study of PD-L1 blockade in urothelial cancer. The protocol was immunoSEQ multiplex PCR, while the TCRdb copy is restricted to in-frame clones and leaves out a portion. The table lists 100,000 to 150,000 clones, roughly 88% of them singletons. This sample's time point: peripheral blood 6 weeks after treatment start. The CDR3 consists of 16 residues. The ends were cut back, 3 bases at V and 4 bases at J, with 16 bases in the middle. From germline, CDR1 is LNHDA and CDR2 SQIVND (reference sequence). Sequenced here: PBMCs, sampled around atezolizumab (anti-PD-L1) treatment. The chain has TRBV19 and TRBJ1-3; tentative D call: TRBD1 (5 bases). The origin of this receptor is a man aged 45 to 65 with urothelial cancer. The CDR3 spells CASSMPTGSYGNTIYF. The CDR3 nucleotides read TGTGCCAGTAGTATGCCAACAGGTTCCTACGGAAACACCATATATTTT.